The source of this T cell receptor beta chain is a study of blood T cell repertoires in COVID-19. About the research overall: The United States, Italy and Spain were the sources of the acute and convalescent COVID-19 samples. T cells, B-cell-depleted T cells, or PBMCs provided the cDNA or gDNA that served as material.

This CDR3 contains 14 residues. The V and J ends lost 7 bases and 6 bases, in that order; junction bases with no gene match: 6. Germline CDR1 reads ENHRY; CDR2 reads SYGVKD. Original data processing: Amplification with reference gene primers provided the estimates of nucleated cell counts. Using immunoSEQ multiplex PCR, the repertoire was profiled, and TCRdb retains in-frame clones only, with some absent. The V and J calls and clone size are taken from that table; D and trimming were inferred from the DNA. This sample carries around 150,000 clones, around nine tenths of them seen once, and the ten largest clones take roughly 4%.

The chain joins TRBV10-3 to TRBJ2-1; 10 bases are shared with TRBD1. The clonotype originates from a woman aged 40 to 49 with acute or convalescent COVID-19. Sequencing used peripheral blood. CDR3 nucleotides: TGTGCCATCAAGCGACAGGGGGCAGGCAATGAGCAGTTCTTC. Translated, it gives CAIKRQGAGNEQFF.